The clone carrying this TCR beta chain has just one count. Its antigen is unidentified. This CDR3 has 18 amino acids. Germline V gene sequence: CDR1 SGHDT, CDR2 YYEEEE. J lost 3 bases, V lost 4 bases, and 17 bases had no gene match. Researchers set a sequencing depth target of 1 in 200,000 to 1 in 1 million T cells. Clones were sequenced by immunoSEQ multiplex PCR, and TCRdb holds only the in-frame ones, with some missing. Of some 130,000 clones listed, around 85% were seen once; the top ten hold roughly 1.9%. The record originates from a study of cytotoxic CD8 clonotypes in ibrutinib-treated CLL. At the level of the study: The cohort had about a dozen relapsed/refractory and over 14 treatment-naive patients, some 18 IGHV unmutated. Whole-study results and caveats: Clonality climbed at ibrutinib response, then dropped toward baseline at progression. Baseline levels of clonality went above those of age-matched healthy donors and moved with circulating CD8+ T-cell counts.

The starting material was PBMCs, obtained after 24 months of ibrutinib treatment. The sequence was collected from a human donor with chronic lymphocytic leukemia. The chain combines TRBV5-6 with TRBJ2-3, with 7 nucleotides matching TRBD2. This CDR3 reads CASSPKNQLARYTDTQYF. CDR3 nucleotides: TGTGCCAGCAGCCCCAAGAATCAACTAGCGAGGTATACAGATACGCAGTATTTT.